This T cell receptor beta chain derives from a study of cytomegalovirus exposure and HLA in healthy donors. For the study at large: Earlier, 150 million to 200 million T cells were analyzed, and some 120 million unique TCR beta sequences were found among them. Study results and limitations: In all likelihood, a cluster of highly shared sequence variants was a sequencing artifact. When analyzed later, a missense DCLRE1C variant was found to be linked to TCR beta V- and J-gene trimming.

As concerns this clone: The antigen remains unidentified.

V was clipped by 6 bases and J by 3 bases, with 12 bases between them. Germline CDR1 and CDR2: LNHDA and SQIVND (reference sequence). The CDR3 runs 14 residues. Each donor's status was that of a healthy bone marrow donor. The PCR was carried out with 60 Vbeta primers and 13 Jbeta primers. Clones were sequenced by immunoSEQ multiplex PCR, and TCRdb holds only the in-frame ones, with some missing. The repertoire holds under 200,000 clones, with 80% as singletons. The TCR comes from a man aged 35 to 55 in good health and CMV-seronegative. The chain combines TRBV19 with TRBJ1-5; weak D call: TRBD1 (6 bases). Sequenced material: PBMCs. The CDR3 nucleotides read TGTGCCAGTAGCCTACAGGGACACAATCAGCCCCAGCATTTT. Translation gives CASSLQGHNQPQHF.